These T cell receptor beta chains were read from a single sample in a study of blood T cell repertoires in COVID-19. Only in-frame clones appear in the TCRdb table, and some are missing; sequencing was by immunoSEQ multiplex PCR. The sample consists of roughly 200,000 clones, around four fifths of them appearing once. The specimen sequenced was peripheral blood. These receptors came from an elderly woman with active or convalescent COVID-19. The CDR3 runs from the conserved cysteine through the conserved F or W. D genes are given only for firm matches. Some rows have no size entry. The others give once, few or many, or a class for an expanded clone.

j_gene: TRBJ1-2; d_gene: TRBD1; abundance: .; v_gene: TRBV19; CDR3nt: TGTGCCAGTAGCCCGGGACAGGGATTCAACTATGGCTACACCTTC; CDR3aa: CASSPGQGFNYGYTF
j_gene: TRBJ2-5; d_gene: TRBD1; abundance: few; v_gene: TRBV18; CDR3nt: TGTGCCAGCTCACGTACGACAGGGGCCGGTGAGACCCAGTACTTC; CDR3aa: CASSRTTGAGETQYF
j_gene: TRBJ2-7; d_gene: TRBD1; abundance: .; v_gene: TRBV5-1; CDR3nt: TGCGCCAGCAGCATGGGACAGGCGAGGTCCTACGAGCAGTACTTC; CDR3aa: CASSMGQARSYEQYF
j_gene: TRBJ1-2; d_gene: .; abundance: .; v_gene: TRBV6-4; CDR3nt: TGTGCCAGCAGTGTTGGCAGGAACTATGGCTACACCTTC; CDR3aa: CASSVGRNYGYTF
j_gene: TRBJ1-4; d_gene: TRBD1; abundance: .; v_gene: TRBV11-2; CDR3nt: TGTGCCAGCAGCCGGGGACAGGGGGTTGAAAAACTGTTTTTT; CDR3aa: CASSRGQGVEKLFF
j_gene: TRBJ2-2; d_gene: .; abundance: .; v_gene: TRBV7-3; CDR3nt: TGTGCCAGCAGGAGTACAGGGGGGGACACCGGGGAGCTGTTTTTT; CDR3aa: CASRSTGGDTGELFF
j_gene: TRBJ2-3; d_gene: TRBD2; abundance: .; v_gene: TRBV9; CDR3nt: TGTGCCAGCAGGCCACCGGGACTAGGTGGCACAGATACGCAGTATTTT; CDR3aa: CASRPPGLGGTDTQYF
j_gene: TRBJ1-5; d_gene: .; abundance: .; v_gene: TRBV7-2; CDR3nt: TGTGCCAGCAGCTTAGGGGCCAGGGGTTTTGGCAATCAGCCCCAGCATTTT; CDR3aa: CASSLGARGFGNQPQHF
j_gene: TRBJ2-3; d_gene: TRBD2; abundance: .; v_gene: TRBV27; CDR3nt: TGTGCCAGCAGTTCAGAGCGGGAGGGCGGAACGCAGTATTTT; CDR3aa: CASSSEREGGTQYF
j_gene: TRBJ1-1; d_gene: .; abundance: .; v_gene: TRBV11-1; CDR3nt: TGTGCCAGCAGCTGGAGGGGGGGAAACACTGAAGCTTTCTTT; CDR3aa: CASSWRGGNTEAFF
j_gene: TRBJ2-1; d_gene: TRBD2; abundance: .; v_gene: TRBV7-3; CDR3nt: TGTGCCAGCAGCAAAGCGGGAGCCTACAATGAGCAGTTCTTC; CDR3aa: CASSKAGAYNEQFF
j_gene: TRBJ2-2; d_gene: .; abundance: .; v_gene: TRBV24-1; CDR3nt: TGTGCCACCAGTGATTCCAGGATGATCACCGGGGAGCTGTTTTTT; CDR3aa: CATSDSRMITGELFF
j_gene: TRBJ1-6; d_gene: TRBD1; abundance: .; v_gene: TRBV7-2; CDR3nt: TGTGCCAGCAGCCGGACAGGTTATAATTCACCCCTCCACTTT; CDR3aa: CASSRTGYNSPLHF
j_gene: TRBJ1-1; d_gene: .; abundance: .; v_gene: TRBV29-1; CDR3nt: TGCAGCGTCAGTGGGCAGGGAGGCACTGAAGCTTTCTTT; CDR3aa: CSVSGQGGTEAFF
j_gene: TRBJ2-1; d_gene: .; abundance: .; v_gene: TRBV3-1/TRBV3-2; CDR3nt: TGTGCCAGCAGGCAAGGAGGGTCGGGTGAGCAGTTCTTC; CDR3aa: CASRQGGSGEQFF
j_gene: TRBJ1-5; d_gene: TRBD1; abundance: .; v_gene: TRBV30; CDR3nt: TGTGCCCACGATCAGGGGGCGGATCAGCCCCAGCATTTT; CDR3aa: CAHDQGADQPQHF
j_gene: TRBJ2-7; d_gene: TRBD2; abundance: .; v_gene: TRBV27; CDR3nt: TGTGCCAGCAGTACTCCGGGACTAGCGGGAGGGAGGGGGCATTACTTC; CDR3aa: CASSTPGLAGGRGHYF
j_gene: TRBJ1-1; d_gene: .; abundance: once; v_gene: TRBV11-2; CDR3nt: TGTGCCAGCAGCTGGAGGGCGATGGGCACTGAAGCTTTCTTT; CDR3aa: CASSWRAMGTEAFF
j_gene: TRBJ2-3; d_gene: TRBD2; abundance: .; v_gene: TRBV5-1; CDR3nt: TGCGCCAGCAGCCAAACGACTAGCGGGGACACAGATACGCAGTATTTT; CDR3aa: CASSQTTSGDTDTQYF
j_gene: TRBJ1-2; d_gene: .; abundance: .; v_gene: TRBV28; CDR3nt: TGTGCCAGCAGCGGGGGGGTTCCAGGGAACTATGGCTACACCTTC; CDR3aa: CASSGGVPGNYGYTF
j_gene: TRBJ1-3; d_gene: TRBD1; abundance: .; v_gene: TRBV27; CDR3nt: TGTGCCAGCAGTAGGGGGGACAGGGGGATCGGAAACACCATATATTTT; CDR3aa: CASSRGDRGIGNTIYF
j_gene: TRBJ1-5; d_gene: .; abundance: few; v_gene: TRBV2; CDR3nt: TGTGCCAGCAGGCGGGCTAATAGCAATCAGCCCCAGCATTTT; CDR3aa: CASRRANSNQPQHF
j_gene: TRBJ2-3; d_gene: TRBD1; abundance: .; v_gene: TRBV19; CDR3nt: TGTGCCAGTAGTTGGGGACAGGGAGATACGCAGTATTTT; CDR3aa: CASSWGQGDTQYF